The 9 T cell receptor beta chains reported below all come from one sample, sequenced in a study of blood T cell repertoires in COVID-19. The data were produced by immunoSEQ multiplex PCR, yet TCRdb's version contains in-frame clones alone and is incomplete. The sample consists of some 150,000 clones, over 65% of them appearing once. Sequencing input: peripheral blood. The receptors here all came from a man aged 70 or older with acute or convalescent COVID-19.

This clone was observed a single time. V and J are TRBV6-1 and TRBJ1-4; D is ambiguous. Per the germline V gene, CDR1 is MNHNS and CDR2 is SASEGT. Deletions cut 6 bases from V and 7 bases from J, with 15 bases between. This CDR3 comprises 14 residues. The CDR3 coding sequence is TGTGCCAGCAGCCCGGTCCGGTTTCCTGAAAAACTGTTTTTT. This encodes CASSPVRFPEKLFF.

V gene TRBV9 combines with J gene TRBJ2-3; D is unresolved. Germline CDR1 reads SGDLS; CDR2 reads YYNGEE. The CDR3 loop spans 14 amino acids. V was cut by 0 bases and J by 2 bases, with 7 bases left in between. The DNA of the CDR3 is TGTGCCAGCAGCGTAGAATTAGTCACAGATACGCAGTATTTT. Translation: CASSVELVTDTQYF.

The chain couples TRBV5-1 to TRBJ2-3; 7 bases map to TRBD1. Germline V CDR1 and CDR2: SGHRS, YFSETQ. This CDR3 comprises 15 residues. V shed 3 bases and J 3 bases; nucleotides not matched to a gene: 7. DNA for the CDR3: TGCGCCAGCAGCTCGACGTACAGGGGAACAGATACGCAGTATTTT. It encodes CASSSTYRGTDTQYF.

The chain employs TRBV7-2 and TRBJ1-2; 7 nucleotides agree with TRBD1. The CDR3 is 16 amino acids. Germline V lookup: CDR1 SGHTA, CDR2 FQGNSA. With 4 bases clipped from V and 4 bases from J, the junction kept 12 bases outside the gene matches. The CDR3 bases are TGTGCCAGCAGCTCCAGACAGGGAGCGCAACCCTATGGCTACACCTTC. It encodes CASSSRQGAQPYGYTF.

The genes are TRBV5-1 and TRBJ2-1, with 10 nucleotides matching TRBD1. Trimming took 2 bases from V and 8 from J; bases not matched to a gene: 1. Germline V lookup: CDR1 SGHRS, CDR2 YFSETQ. The CDR3 totals 13 residues. The CDR3 sequence: CASSFGTGDEQFF. The DNA of the CDR3 is TGCGCCAGCAGCTTCGGGACAGGGGATGAGCAGTTCTTC. The full variable domain, in which reference TRBV5-1 and TRBJ2-1 provide the parts outside the CDR3, is KAGVTQTPRYLIKTRGQQVTLSCSPISGHRSVSWYQQTPGQGLQFLFEYFSETQRNKGNFPGRFSGRQFSNSRSEMNVSTLELGDSALYLCASSFGTGDEQFFGPGTRLTVL.

This clone occurred a few times. The rearrangement joins TRBV7-3 to TRBJ2-5, with 9 bases that match TRBD2. In germline, CDR1 is SGHTA, CDR2 FQGTGA. The CDR3 spans 14 residues. Unmatched junction bases numbered 7, after V lost 6 bases and J lost 5 bases. CDR3 DNA: TGTGCCAGCAGTGCGGGACTAGCTGCGGAGACCCAGTACTTC. This sequence encodes CASSAGLAAETQYF. Complete variable domain (other parts from reference TRBV7-3 and TRBJ2-5): GAGVSQTPSNKVTEKGKYVELRCDPISGHTALYWYRQSLGQGPEFLIYFQGTGAADDSGLPNDRFFAVRPEGSVSTLKIQRTERGDSAVYLCASSAGLAAETQYFGPGTRLLVL.

The chain carries TRBV10-2 and TRBJ2-1, with 7 positions matching TRBD2. Germline-derived CDR1 and CDR2 are WSHSY and SAAADI. Trimming cost V 7 bases and J 0 bases; bases outside gene matches: 3. This CDR3 comprises 14 residues. CDR3 DNA sequence: TGCGCCAGCAAATCTAGCGGCTCCTACAATGAGCAGTTCTTC. This translates into CASKSSGSYNEQFF.

This rearrangement joins TRBV7-8 to TRBJ2-7, with 8 nucleotides matching TRBD1. V was pared by 2 bases and J by 2 bases, with 2 bases of the junction left unmatched. This CDR3 spans 14 amino acids. Germline CDR1 is SGHVS and CDR2 is FQNEAQ. The CDR3 DNA reads as TGTGCCAGCAGCTTACAGGGGGCCACCTACGAGCAGTACTTC. Protein sequence: CASSLQGATYEQYF.

This clone occurred once. The chain uses TRBV29-1 and TRBJ2-1, with D possibly being TRBD1 (6 bases). Germline V gene sequence: CDR1 SQVTM, CDR2 ANQGSEA. The CDR3 extends over 14 amino acids. Trimming took 6 bases from V and 0 from J, leaving 12 bases between them. The CDR3 reads CSVRGRSSYNEQFF. CDR3 DNA sequence: TGCAGCGTCAGGGGACGGAGCTCCTACAATGAGCAGTTCTTC.